This is a list of T cell receptor beta chains from one sample in a study of T cells in Graves' hyperthyroidism and ophthalmopathy. TCRdb ran MiXCR on the multiplex PCR reads and lists one entry per CDR3 protein. Among 480,000 or so distinct CDR3 sequences listed, roughly 14% were seen once. The specimen sequenced was blood. The receptors stem from a woman younger than 30 with Graves' hyperthyroidism. The CDR3 runs from the conserved cysteine through the conserved F or W. A D gene is named only where the DNA matches it firmly. Size is stated for part of the rows, as once, few or many counts, or as a class when the clone is expanded.

d_gene	v_gene	abundance	j_gene	CDR3aa	CDR3nt
TRBD2	TRBV24-1	many	TRBJ2-1	CATSDLTGAGAYNEQFF	TGTGCCACCAGTGACCTGACGGGAGCGGGGGCTTACAATGAGCAGTTCTTC
TRBD1	TRBV5-1	many	TRBJ1-1	CASSSLQGRIPTEAFF	TGCGCCAGCAGCAGCTTACAGGGGCGGATCCCAACTGAAGCTTTCTTT
.	TRBV20-1	many	TRBJ2-2	CSAQGDNTGELFF	TGCAGTGCCCAAGGGGATAACACCGGGGAGCTGTTTTTT
.	TRBV6-1	many	TRBJ1-2	CASGSFGGHGYTF	TGTGCCAGCGGCTCCTTCGGGGGACATGGCTACACCTTC
.	TRBV6-1	many	TRBJ1-1	CASSGTLDSANTEAFF	TGTGCCAGCAGTGGAACATTAGACTCAGCCAACACTGAAGCTTTCTTT
.	TRBV11-2	.	TRBJ2-2	CASSPMRRPGELFF	TGTGCCAGTAGTCCTATGAGGCGGCCCGGGGAGCTGTTTTTT
.	TRBV10-3	many	TRBJ2-2	CAIKGQGNTGELFF	TGTGCCATCAAGGGGCAGGGGAACACCGGGGAGCTGTTTTTT
TRBD2	TRBV11-2	.	TRBJ2-3	CASSPLTSGRADTQYF	TGTGCCAGCAGCCCCCTTACTAGCGGGAGGGCCGATACGCAGTATTTT
.	TRBV12-3/TRBV12-4	many	TRBJ2-5	CASRGKETQYF	TGTGCCAGCCGGGGGAAAGAGACCCAGTACTTC
.	TRBV12-3/TRBV12-4	.	TRBJ1-4	CASSLTGREKLFF	TGTGCCAGCAGTTTAACAGGGCGAGAAAAACTGTTTTTT
.	TRBV18	many	TRBJ1-3	CASSPNRASGNTIYF	TGTGCCAGCTCACCGAACAGAGCCTCTGGAAACACCATATATTTT
TRBD2	TRBV11-2	many	TRBJ2-5	CASRFQAGGRKTQYF	TGTGCCAGTCGTTTTCAAGCTGGCGGGAGGAAGACCCAGTACTTC
.	TRBV7-3	.	TRBJ1-2	CASSERRSNYGYTF	TGTGCCAGCAGCGAAAGGCGATCCAACTATGGCTACACCTTC
TRBD1	TRBV30	many	TRBJ1-2	CARTGQANYGYTF	TGTGCCAGAACGGGACAGGCGAACTATGGCTACACCTTC
.	TRBV6-1	few	TRBJ2-7	CASSPAYYEQYF	TGTGCCAGCAGTCCAGCATACTACGAGCAGTACTTC
TRBD1	TRBV2	many	TRBJ1-2	CAGGDRGNYGYTF	TGTGCCGGGGGGGACAGGGGGAACTATGGCTACACCTTC
TRBD2	TRBV7-9	many	TRBJ2-3	CASSTLLAGVGDTQYF	TGTGCCAGCAGCACTCTACTAGCGGGAGTTGGAGATACGCAGTATTTT
.	TRBV20-1	.	TRBJ2-7	CSASSTRSSYNEQYF	TGCAGTGCTAGTTCCACACGGAGCTCCTACAATGAGCAGTACTTC
.	TRBV20-1	many	TRBJ1-2	CSATRRSNYGYTF	TGCAGTGCCACTAGACGGAGTAACTATGGCTACACCTTC
.	TRBV12-3/TRBV12-4	many	TRBJ2-3	CASSSFSGARDTQYF	TGTGCCAGCAGCTCTTTTAGCGGCGCCCGGGATACGCAGTATTTT
.	TRBV3-1	many	TRBJ1-2	CASSQANYGYTF	TGTGCCAGCAGCCAAGCTAACTATGGCTACACCTTC
.	TRBV27	many	TRBJ1-1	CASSIGISNTEAFF	TGTGCCAGCAGTATCGGGATCTCGAACACTGAAGCTTTCTTT
TRBD1	TRBV20-1	.	TRBJ1-1	CSAKQGVNTEAFF	TGCAGTGCTAAACAGGGGGTGAACACTGAAGCTTTCTTT
.	TRBV4-1	many	TRBJ1-4	CASSIGRVEKLFF	TGCGCCAGCAGTATCGGTAGGGTTGAAAAACTGTTTTTT
.	TRBV5-1	many	TRBJ1-2	CASSLEAARDNGYTF	TGCGCCAGCAGCTTGGAAGCGGCCAGGGATAATGGCTACACCTTC
.	TRBV6-6	many	TRBJ2-3	CASSYSGLSQDTQYF	TGTGCCAGCAGTTACTCGGGGCTGTCGCAAGATACGCAGTATTTT
.	TRBV2	many	TRBJ1-2	CASRKGEGDGYTF	TGTGCCAGCAGAAAAGGGGAAGGAGATGGCTACACCTTC
.	TRBV9	.	TRBJ2-7	CASSEGAQGTSTYNEQYF	TGTGCCAGCAGCGAGGGGGCACAGGGGACTTCCACCTACAACGAGCAGTACTTC
.	TRBV10-3	many	TRBJ1-3	CAIRDGISGNTIYF	TGTGCCATCAGGGACGGGATCTCTGGAAACACCATATATTTT
.	TRBV30	few	TRBJ2-2	CAWSVRSGITGELFF	TGTGCCTGGAGTGTACGCTCAGGGATAACCGGGGAGCTGTTTTTT
.	TRBV27	.	TRBJ1-4	CASSLSSLSGKKLFF	TGTGCCAGCAGTTTATCATCTCTCTCAGGGAAAAAACTGTTTTTT
TRBD2	TRBV5-1	.	TRBJ2-5	CASERGLAAGGETQYF	TGCGCCAGTGAAAGGGGTCTCGCGGCGGGGGGGGAGACCCAGTACTTC
.	TRBV5-6	few	TRBJ1-1	CASSPTVTMNTEAFF	TGTGCCAGCAGCCCGACAGTGACAATGAACACTGAAGCTTTCTTT
TRBD2	TRBV29-1	.	TRBJ2-5	CSLAWDYDLETQYF	TGCAGTCTTGCCTGGGACTACGATTTAGAGACCCAGTACTTC
TRBD1	TRBV30	.	TRBJ2-6	CAWRATGWAPGANVLTF	TGTGCCTGGAGAGCGACAGGGTGGGCTCCTGGGGCCAACGTCCTGACTTTC
TRBD2	TRBV2	many	TRBJ2-2	CASSLAGASNTGELFF	TGTGCCAGCAGCTTAGCGGGAGCTTCCAACACCGGGGAGCTGTTTTTT
TRBD2	TRBV12-3/TRBV12-4	.	TRBJ2-2	CASRGLAANTEELFF	TGTGCCAGCCGCGGACTAGCTGCGAACACCGAGGAGCTGTTCTTT
.	TRBV7-3	few	TRBJ1-4	CASSPDPGEKLFF	TGTGCCAGCAGCCCCGACCCGGGGGAAAAACTGTTTTTT
.	TRBV20-1	many	TRBJ2-7	CSARDPGSPQYEQYF	TGCAGTGCTAGAGACCCCGGGAGCCCCCAATACGAGCAGTACTTC
.	TRBV7-2	many	TRBJ1-1	CASSREAGASTEAFF	TGTGCCAGCAGCCGTGAAGCTGGGGCTAGCACTGAAGCTTTCTTT
.	TRBV5-1	many	TRBJ2-1	CASSLEGPSSYNEQFF	TGCGCCAGCAGCTTGGAGGGGCCTAGCTCCTACAATGAGCAGTTCTTC
.	TRBV4-1	.	TRBJ2-1	CASSQIRDVNEQSF	TGCGCCAGCAGCCAAATCCGGGACGTCAATGAGCAGTCCTTC
TRBD1	TRBV5-8	.	TRBJ1-4	CASSLGQRGQSNEKLFF	TGTGCCAGCAGCTTGGGCCAAAGGGGACAGTCTAATGAAAAACTGTTTTTT
TRBD1	TRBV5-5	.	TRBJ1-5	CASSWYGQGSQPQHF	TGTGCCAGCAGTTGGTACGGACAGGGCTCTCAGCCCCAGCATTTT
.	TRBV15	many	TRBJ2-3	CATSRDGHLTDTQYF	TGTGCCACCAGCAGAGATGGTCACCTCACAGATACGCAGTATTTT
.	TRBV30	many	TRBJ1-1	CAWSRSGVGEAFF	TGTGCCTGGAGTCGCTCGGGGGTCGGCGAAGCTTTCTTT
TRBD2	TRBV3-1	many	TRBJ2-5	CASSQEPGLAGTQYF	TGTGCCAGCAGCCAAGAGCCGGGACTAGCTGGTACCCAGTACTTC
.	TRBV19	few	TRBJ1-6	CASSDQSAWDGNSPLHF	TGTGCCAGTAGTGATCAATCGGCCTGGGACGGGAATTCACCCCTCCACTTT
TRBD1	TRBV6-2/TRBV6-3	.	TRBJ2-3	CASSATGGRDTQYF	TGTGCCAGCAGTGCGACAGGGGGAAGGGATACGCAGTATTTT
.	TRBV6-5	.	TRBJ1-1	CASSYSSQATEAFF	TGTGCCAGCAGTTACTCGAGCCAGGCCACTGAAGCTTTCTTT
.	TRBV3-1	many	TRBJ1-2	CASSQEGALIYGYTF	TGTGCCAGCAGCCAAGAGGGGGCGTTGATCTATGGCTACACCTTC